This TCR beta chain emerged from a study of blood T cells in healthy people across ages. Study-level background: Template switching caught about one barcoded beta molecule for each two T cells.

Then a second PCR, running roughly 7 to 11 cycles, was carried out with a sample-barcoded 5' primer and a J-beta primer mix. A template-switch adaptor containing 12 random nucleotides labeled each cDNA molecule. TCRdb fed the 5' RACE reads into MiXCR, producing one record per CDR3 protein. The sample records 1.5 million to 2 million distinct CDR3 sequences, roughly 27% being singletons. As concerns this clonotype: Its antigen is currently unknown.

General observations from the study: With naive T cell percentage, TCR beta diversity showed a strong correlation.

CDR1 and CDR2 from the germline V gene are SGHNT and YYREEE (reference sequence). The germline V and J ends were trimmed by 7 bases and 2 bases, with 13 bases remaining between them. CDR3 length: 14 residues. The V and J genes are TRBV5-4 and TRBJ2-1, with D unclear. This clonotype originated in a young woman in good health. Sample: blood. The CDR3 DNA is TGTGCCAGCGCTGTTTGGGGTACCTACAATGAGCAGTTCTTC. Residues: CASAVWGTYNEQFF.